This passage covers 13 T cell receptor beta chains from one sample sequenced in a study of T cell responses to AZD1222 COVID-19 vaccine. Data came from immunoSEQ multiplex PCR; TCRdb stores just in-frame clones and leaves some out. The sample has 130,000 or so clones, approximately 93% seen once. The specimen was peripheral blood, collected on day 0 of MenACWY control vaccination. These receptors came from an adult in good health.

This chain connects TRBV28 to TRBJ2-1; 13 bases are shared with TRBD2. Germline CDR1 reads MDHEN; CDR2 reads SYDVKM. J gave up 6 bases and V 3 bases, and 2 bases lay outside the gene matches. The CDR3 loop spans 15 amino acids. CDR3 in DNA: TGTGCCAGCAGTTTTCGGACTAGCGGGAGCAATGAGCAGTTCTTC. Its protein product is CASSFRTSGSNEQFF.

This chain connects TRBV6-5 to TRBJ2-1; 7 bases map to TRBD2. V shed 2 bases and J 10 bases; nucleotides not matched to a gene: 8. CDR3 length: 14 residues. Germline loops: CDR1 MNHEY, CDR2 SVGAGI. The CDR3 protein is CASSYRGGSGEQFF. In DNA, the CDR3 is TGTGCCAGCAGTTACCGCGGGGGATCGGGAGAGCAGTTCTTC.

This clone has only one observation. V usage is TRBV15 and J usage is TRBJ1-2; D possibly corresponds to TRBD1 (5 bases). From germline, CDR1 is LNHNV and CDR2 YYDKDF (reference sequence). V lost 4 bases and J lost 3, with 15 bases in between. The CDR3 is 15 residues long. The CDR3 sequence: CATSNLVGGDYGYTF. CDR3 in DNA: TGTGCCACCAGCAACCTCGTCGGGGGGGACTATGGCTACACCTTC. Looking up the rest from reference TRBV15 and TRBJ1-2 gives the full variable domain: DAMVIQNPRYQVTQFGKPVTLSCSQTLNHNVMYWYQQKSSQAPKLLFHYYDKDFNNEADTPDNFQSRRPNTSFCFLDIRSPGLGDTAMYLCATSNLVGGDYGYTFGSGTRLTVV.

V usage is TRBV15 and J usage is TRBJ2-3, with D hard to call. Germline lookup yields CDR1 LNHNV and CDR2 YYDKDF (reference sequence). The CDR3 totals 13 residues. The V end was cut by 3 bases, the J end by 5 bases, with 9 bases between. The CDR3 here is CATSRAFVDTQYF. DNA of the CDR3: TGTGCCACCAGCAGGGCCTTTGTAGATACGCAGTATTTT.

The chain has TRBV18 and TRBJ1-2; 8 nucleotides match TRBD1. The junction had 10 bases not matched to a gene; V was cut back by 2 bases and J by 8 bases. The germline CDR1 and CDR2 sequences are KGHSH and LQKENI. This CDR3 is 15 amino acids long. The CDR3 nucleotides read TGTGCCAGCTCACCAGGCGCAGGGGGCACGGACGGCTACACCTTC. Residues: CASSPGAGGTDGYTF.

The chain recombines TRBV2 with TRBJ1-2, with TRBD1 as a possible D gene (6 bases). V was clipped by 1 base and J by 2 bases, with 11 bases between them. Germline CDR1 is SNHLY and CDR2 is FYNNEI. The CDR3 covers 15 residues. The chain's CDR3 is CASSEGGTGNYGYTF. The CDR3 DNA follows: TGTGCCAGCAGTGAAGGGGGCACAGGGAACTATGGCTACACCTTC.

CDR3 nucleotides: TGTGCCACCTGCGATACCAGCAATCAGCCCCAGCATTTT. This sequence encodes CATCDTSNQPQHF. This rearrangement joins TRBV24-1 to TRBJ1-5; no reliable D call. The CDR3 has 13 residues. Trimming stripped 9 bases from V and 1 base from J, with 9 bases between. The V gene's germline CDR1 is KGHDR and CDR2 SFDVKD.

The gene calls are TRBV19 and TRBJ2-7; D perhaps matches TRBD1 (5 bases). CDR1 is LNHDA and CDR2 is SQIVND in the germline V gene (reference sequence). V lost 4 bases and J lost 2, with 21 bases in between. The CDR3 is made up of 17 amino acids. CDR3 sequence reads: CASSTSPHKEGAYEQYF. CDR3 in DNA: TGTGCCAGTAGTACCTCTCCCCACAAGGAAGGGGCCTACGAGCAGTACTTC.

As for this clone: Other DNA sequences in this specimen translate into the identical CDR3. The DNA of the CDR3 is TGTGCCAGCAGTTACTCGAGGAGCTCCTACGAGCAGTACTTC. Protein product: CASSYSRSSYEQYF. This chain connects TRBV6-5 to TRBJ2-7; D gene ambiguous. The germline V gene encodes CDR1 MNHEY and CDR2 SVGAGI. The CDR3 totals 14 residues. V shed 0 bases and J shed 0 bases, with 6 bases lying between them.

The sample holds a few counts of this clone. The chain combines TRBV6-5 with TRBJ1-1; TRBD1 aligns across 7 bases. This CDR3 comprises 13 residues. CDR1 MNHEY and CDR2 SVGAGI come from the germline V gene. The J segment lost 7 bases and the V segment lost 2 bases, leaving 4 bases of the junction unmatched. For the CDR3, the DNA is TGTGCCAGCAGTTACAGGGGGCTTAATGAAGCTTTCTTT. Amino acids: CASSYRGLNEAFF.

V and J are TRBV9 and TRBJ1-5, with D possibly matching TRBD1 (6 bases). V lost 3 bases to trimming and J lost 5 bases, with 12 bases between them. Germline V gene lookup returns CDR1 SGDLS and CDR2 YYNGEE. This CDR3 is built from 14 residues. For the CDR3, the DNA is TGTGCCAGCAGCGAGGGGGGGCGGGATCAGCCCCAGCATTTT. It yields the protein CASSEGGRDQPQHF.

CDR3 bases: TGTGCCAGCAGCCTTACTGGGGGTCCCAATCAGCCCCAGCATTTT. Its translation: CASSLTGGPNQPQHF. This rearrangement joins TRBV3-1 (or the pseudogene TRBV3-2) to TRBJ1-5; D may be TRBD1 (5 bases). Deletions cut 4 bases from V and 3 bases from J, with 13 bases between. Germline values: CDR1 LGHDT, CDR2 YNNKEL (reference sequence). The CDR3 consists of 15 residues.

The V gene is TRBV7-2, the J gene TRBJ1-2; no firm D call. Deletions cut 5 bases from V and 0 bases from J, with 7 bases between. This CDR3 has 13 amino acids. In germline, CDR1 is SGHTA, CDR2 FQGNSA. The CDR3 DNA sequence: TGTGCCAGCAGCGCGACATCTAACTATGGCTACACCTTC. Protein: CASSATSNYGYTF.